Listed here are 16 T cell receptor beta chains from one sample, sequenced in a study of graft-versus-host responses after intestinal transplantation. The assay was immunoSEQ multiplex PCR, and TCRdb's table has in-frame clones only and misses some. The sample has about 93,000 clones; just under 95% are singletons. Their antigens remain unidentified. The sample in question was unstimulated CD8+ T cells sorted from spleen or lymph node cells, obtained before intestinal transplant. The receptor set was obtained from a human donor who received an intestinal transplant.

This rearrangement joins TRBV27 to TRBJ2-5, with a possible D match to TRBD2 (7 bases). TRBJ2-7 matches the DNA end more closely, so the J call is doubtful. The CDR3 runs to 16 residues. Germline CDR1 and CDR2: MNHEY and SMNVEV (reference sequence). CDR3 DNA: TGTGCCAGCAGTTCCACAATGGGGAGGGGACACTACGAGCAGTACTTC. Protein sequence: CASSSTMGRGHYEQYF.

This chain links TRBV23-1 with TRBJ1-1; D is unclear. TRBV23-1 is an ORF; its function is uncertain. The CDR3 contains 15 residues. Trimming shortened V by 2 bases and J by 1 base, and 11 bases separated the two germline ends. The CDR3 DNA reads TGCGCCAGCAGTCAAGGGCTTTGGCAGAACACTGAAGCTTTCTTT. Translated, it gives CASSQGLWQNTEAFF.

The genes are TRBV5-6 and TRBJ1-1, with 10 bases fitting TRBD1. This CDR3 region has 17 residues. After removal of 0 bases from V and 5 bases from J, the junction contained 10 bases not matched to a gene. The V gene's germline CDR1 is SGHDT and CDR2 YYEEEE. The CDR3 spells CASSLDPGQGLWTEAFF. The DNA for the CDR3 is TGTGCCAGCAGCTTGGATCCGGGACAGGGGTTATGGACTGAAGCTTTCTTT.

Here the CDR3 DNA reads TGTGCCTGGAGTGTGTCTTTTCCCGAGCAGTACTTC. Translating gives CAWSVSFPEQYF. The genes are TRBV30 and TRBJ2-5; D is uncertain. The DNA end is a closer match to TRBJ2-7, so the J assignment may be wrong. The germline gives CDR1 GTSNPN, CDR2 SVGIG (reference sequence). CDR3 length equals 12 residues.

The sample holds one count of this clone. The chain carries TRBV27 and TRBJ2-7; 7 nucleotides agree with TRBD2. This CDR3 has 14 residues. After removal of 4 bases from V and 4 bases from J, the junction contained 7 bases not matched to a gene. Germline V gene data show CDR1 as MNHEY and CDR2 as SMNVEV (reference sequence). The CDR3 coding sequence is TGTGCCAGCAGTTATGGCGGGAGTAATTACGAGCAGTACTTC. This translates into CASSYGGSNYEQYF.

This sequence joins TRBV18 and TRBJ1-1; D is undetermined. Germline CDR1 KGHSH, CDR2 LQKENI. Trimming stripped 0 bases from V and 0 bases from J, with 2 bases between. The CDR3 has 13 amino acids. DNA of the CDR3: TGTGCCAGCTCACCACCCATGAACACTGAAGCTTTCTTT. Translation: CASSPPMNTEAFF.

This clone was seen just once. This chain joins TRBV5-6 and TRBJ1-1; D is perhaps TRBD1 (6 bases). This CDR3 spans 15 amino acids. Trimming took off 5 bases at V and 0 bases at J, with 14 bases between the two ends. Germline V lookup: CDR1 SGHDT, CDR2 YYEEEE. CDR3 residues: CASSTGGTMNTEAFF. Written as DNA, the CDR3 is TGTGCCAGCAGTACGGGGGGCACTATGAACACTGAAGCTTTCTTT.

The CDR3 here is CASSGGHVATNEKLFF. In DNA, the CDR3 is TGTGCCAGCAGCGGAGGACACGTCGCAACTAATGAAAAACTGTTTTTT. The chain has TRBV9 and TRBJ1-4, with a possible D match to TRBD1 (5 bases). The CDR3 has 16 amino acids. V lost 3 bases and J 0 bases, leaving 12 bases between the germline ends. Looked up from germline, CDR1 is SGDLS and CDR2 is YYNGEE.

This clone was counted a few times. The V and J genes are TRBV4-3 and TRBJ1-1, with D unresolved. CDR1 is LGHNA, CDR2 YSLEER, per germline. The V end was cut by 0 bases, the J end by 0 bases, with 5 bases between. CDR3 size: 14 residues. This CDR3 reads CASSQDNMNTEAFF. As DNA, the CDR3 is TGCGCCAGCAGCCAAGATAATATGAACACTGAAGCTTTCTTT.

The rearrangement uses TRBV14 and TRBJ2-1, with 10 bases identical to TRBD2. The length of the CDR3 is 21 residues. Unmatched junction bases numbered 14, after V lost 0 bases and J lost 0 bases. Germline CDR1 reads SGHDN; CDR2 reads FVKESK. CDR3: CASSQDAASGRKLSSYNEQFF. CDR3 bases: TGTGCCAGCAGCCAAGATGCGGCTAGCGGGAGAAAACTGAGCTCCTACAATGAGCAGTTCTTC.

The chain carries TRBV25-1 and TRBJ2-1, with TRBD2 as a possible D gene (5 bases). Per the germline V gene, CDR1 is MGHDK and CDR2 is SYGVNS. The CDR3 has 13 residues. Deletions cut 1 base from V and 9 bases from J, with 10 bases between. CDR3 nucleotide sequence: TGTGCCAGCAGTGAATCTCTAGGAGGTGAGCAGTTCTTC. Translated, it gives CASSESLGGEQFF.

A note on this clone: Within the sample, other DNA sequences also encode this same CDR3. The chain uses TRBV19 and TRBJ2-7; 7 positions match TRBD2. The V gene's germline CDR1 is LNHDA and CDR2 SQIVND (reference sequence). The CDR3 length is 14 residues. The trim removed 3 bases at V and 0 bases at J, leaving 2 bases unmatched. The CDR3 DNA reads TGTGCCAGTAGTATGGGAGGGCCCTCCTACGAGCAGTACTTC. It translates to CASSMGGPSYEQYF.

V is TRBV30 and J is TRBJ2-5; 8 bases agree with TRBD1. The CDR3 covers 15 residues. Trimming cost V 0 bases and J 3 bases; bases outside gene matches: 6. Germline CDR1 is GTSNPN and CDR2 is SVGIG (reference sequence). The chain's CDR3 is CAWSVGTGDKETQYF. CDR3 DNA: TGTGCCTGGAGTGTAGGGACAGGAGACAAAGAGACCCAGTACTTC.

V and J are TRBV15 and TRBJ2-7; the match to TRBD1 covers 7 bases. Losses at the gene ends were 4 bases for V and 1 base for J; bases not matched to a gene: 7. Germline V lookup: CDR1 LNHNV, CDR2 YYDKDF (reference sequence). The CDR3 contains 15 residues. CDR3 sequence reads: CATSNRATGSYEQYF. The CDR3 bases are TGTGCCACCAGCAACCGAGCGACAGGGTCCTACGAGCAGTACTTC.

The chain recombines TRBV7-9 with TRBJ2-5; the match to TRBD2 covers 9 bases. V was clipped by 5 bases and J by 0 bases; unmatched bases: 7. Germline loops: CDR1 SEHNR, CDR2 FQNEAQ (reference sequence). This CDR3 comprises 16 residues. The CDR3 nucleotides are TGTGCCAGCAGCCTACTAGCGGGCGAGTACCAAGAGACCCAGTACTTC. Translating gives CASSLLAGEYQETQYF.

The J gene is TRBJ1-6, the V gene TRBV5-6; D gene unclear. V was cut by 0 bases and J by 0 bases, with 7 bases left in between. This CDR3 is 16 amino acids long. Germline V lookup: CDR1 SGHDT, CDR2 YYEEEE. The CDR3 coding sequence is TGTGCCAGCAGCTTGGAGCGGGGCTCCTATAATTCACCCCTCCACTTT. Its translation is CASSLERGSYNSPLHF.